The entry that follows covers one T cell receptor beta chain sequence. Its recognized antigen is unknown. No base quality values were provided; no much bigger clone lies one nucleotide off. CD8 naive samples consisted of CD45RO-negative cells that were positively selected for CCR7, yielding a CD45RA+CCR7+ population without TemRA cells. Healthy HIV-negative adults with no recently reported acute infections or vaccinations were included as donors. Only Caucasian adults living in Nashville, Tennessee, USA were represented among the donors. Blood was collected by leukapheresis, and PBMCs were isolated by Ficoll-Histopaque density gradient centrifugation and then cryopreserved in liquid nitrogen vapor phase. Analytical flow cytometry was used to check the purity and quantity of every magnetically sorted T cell population. Genomic DNA was isolated from every sorted fraction and measured by UV absorbance on a Nanodrop 2000c.

CDR1 and CDR2 (SGHNT, YYREEE) derive from the germline V gene (reference sequence). After removal of 8 bases from V and 2 bases from J, the junction retains 9 bases not matched to a gene. The CDR3 runs 14 amino acids, cysteine and phenylalanine included. Just the 42-base CDR3 DNA is kept, in frame starting at base 1. This specimen comes from a study of shared clonotypes between healthy human individuals (dated by TCRdb to about 2020). About the investigation overall: The cohort included three men and a couple of women between 18 and 49 years of age. Leukapheresis yielded between about 0.8 and 9.5 billion PBMCs per donor. To estimate repertoire size and how much clonotype sharing occurs between individuals, the study deeply sequenced the blood TCR repertoires of five healthy adults. Different laboratories and diverse techniques were used to prepare libraries and sequence TCR repertoires, to increase sequencing depth and limit assay-specific biases. For each donor, three plates each were used for CD4 naive and CD4 memory, two plates were used for CD8 naive, and one plate was used for CD8 memory. On the study overall, not on this receptor specifically: Compared with non-shared clonotypes, the clonotypes found in all four sorted-subset donors had higher generation probabilities. Estimated clonotype richness was generally larger for naive than for memory subsets. Rarefaction of sorted-subset datasets indicated incomplete sequencing despite the large sequencing depth. Sampling was restricted to blood, and TCR repertoires in tissue are likely to differ from TCR repertoires in blood. When four donors were compared, the shared fraction of clonotypes was around 4.6% for naive CD4, 3.5% to 4% for naive CD8, roughly 2.3% for memory CD4, and 0.35% to 0.5% for memory CD8. Pairwise subsampling led to the expectation that sequencing depth would affect the degree of clonotype sharing among donors. The genetic and exposure-history diversity represented was limited by the small number of donors.

TCR CDR3 regions were amplified from genomic DNA by multiplex PCR using the deep immunoSEQ assay. For each cell subset, the extracted genomic DNA was distributed evenly across all wells of several immunoSEQ 96-well plates, and each plate served as one replicate. For sorted subsets, approximately 0.2 ug of genomic DNA, equivalent to 30,000 or so T cell genomes, went into each replicate PCR. Purified libraries were measured with a Qubit 3.0 fluorometer, size-checked on a Bioanalyzer 2100, and measured again with the KAPA Library Quantification kit. A separate single-read 150-cycle Illumina NextSeq 550 flow cell was used to sequence each immunoSEQ 96-well plate. Processing in the source paper ran as follows. Because the immunoSEQ output included only junctional sequences and no quality scores, the filtering could not be the same as the filtering used for full-length reads. To assign V/J genes and CDR3, sequences were annotated against IMGT germline references using PyIR, a Python wrapper for IgBLAST v1.9. Any read was removed if the V/J assignment was weak (E-value above 1e-6), the CDR3 was missing, or the read contained stop codons, out-of-frame junctions, or ambiguous translated residues. A V3J clonotype was defined by an identical inferred V gene, J gene, and CDR3 amino acid sequence. To compute the percentage overlap between repertoires, the number of shared unique clonotypes was divided by the size of the smaller repertoire. Repertoire richness was assessed with RTK rarefaction, the Chao1 estimator, and Recon v2.1 estimates of unobserved clonotypes. OLGA was used to compute generation probabilities for all TCRbeta clonotypes that the gDNA method yielded from a handful of donors. Imported from immuneACCESS, the table was reduced by TCRdb to in-frame sequences with V and J called. These copies leave out some clones; in studies compared against another copy, an unresolved V gene accounts for under half, and the cause of the remainder is not known. The V and J calls and clone size come from that table; D and trimming were worked out from the DNA. Here the sample has hundreds of thousands of clones; around 92% occur a single time. The ten most abundant clones make up about 24% of the sample.

The rearranged segments are TRBV5-4 and TRBJ2-5, and 7 bases in between align with TRBD2. The receptor's source is a man aged 25 to 45 in good health. The material sequenced was naive CD8+ T cells sorted from blood. In light of the paper, this sample's cell subset or site label describes: CD45RA+CCR7+. The CDR3 sequence is CASQDLAAQETQYF. In nucleotide form, the sequence is TGTGCCAGTCAGGACCTAGCGGCACAAGAGACCCAGTACTTC.